What follows are 23 T cell receptor beta chains derived from one specimen sequenced in a study of blood T cell repertoires in COVID-19. TCRdb keeps only in-frame clones here, not all; method: immunoSEQ multiplex PCR. Of approximately 210,000 clones detected, around 83% appear once; the ten largest clones hold roughly 2.9%. The material sequenced was peripheral blood. These receptors were obtained from a man aged 45-65 years with active or convalescent COVID-19.

This chain joins TRBV9 and TRBJ2-7, with TRBD1 matching over 7 bases. V lost 4 bases and J lost 1; bases outside the gene matches: 8. The germline V gene has CDR1 SGDLS and CDR2 YYNGEE. This CDR3 is built from 15 residues. The DNA of the CDR3 is TGTGCCAGCAGCCCGGGACAGATGATTTCCTACGAGCAGTACTTC. It codes for CASSPGQMISYEQYF.

The chain joins TRBV24-1 to TRBJ1-2, with D perhaps TRBD1 (5 bases). In germline, CDR1 is KGHDR, CDR2 SFDVKD. The CDR3 extends over 13 amino acids. V was clipped by 12 bases and J by 4 bases, with 17 bases between them. The CDR3 DNA is TGTGCCGCCGGGGGGTCCGGAGTCTATGGCTACACCTTC. Translating gives CAAGGSGVYGYTF.

The genes are TRBV18 and TRBJ2-2; 9 nucleotides align to TRBD1. The junction had 4 bases not matched to a gene; V was cut back by 4 bases and J by 1 base. CDR1 is KGHSH and CDR2 is LQKENI in the germline V gene. CDR3 length: 16 residues. CDR3 in amino acids: CASSRGTGKNTGELFF. The CDR3 DNA is TGTGCCAGCTCACGCGGGACAGGGAAGAACACCGGGGAGCTGTTTTTT.

This chain joins TRBV7-2 and TRBJ2-3; D is undetermined. Trimming pared 1 base from V and 2 bases from J, leaving 7 bases between. This CDR3 is 14 amino acids long. Germline CDR1 and CDR2: SGHTA and FQGNSA. The CDR3 DNA is TGTGCCAGCAGCTTAGGCCTAGACACAGATACGCAGTATTTT. Amino acids: CASSLGLDTDTQYF. Full variable domain (rest looked up from reference TRBV7-2 and TRBJ2-3): GAGVSQSPSNKVTEKGKDVELRCDPISGHTALYWYRQSLGQGLEFLIYFQGNSAPDKSGLPSDRFSAERTGGSVSTLTIQRTQQEDSAVYLCASSLGLDTDTQYFGPGTRLTVL.

The chain joins TRBV6-2 or TRBV6-3 to TRBJ1-5; 9 nucleotides match TRBD1. From germline, CDR1 is MNHEY and CDR2 SVGEGT. The J segment lost 7 bases and the V segment lost 4 bases, leaving 5 bases of the junction unmatched. The CDR3 totals 14 residues. CDR3 sequence: CASSSQGAEQPQHF. The DNA for the CDR3 is TGTGCCAGCAGTTCACAGGGGGCTGAACAGCCCCAGCATTTT.

This clone has just one count. The CDR3 protein is CASSVGRLNEQFF. Here the CDR3 DNA reads TGTGCCAGCAGCGTAGGCAGGTTGAATGAGCAGTTCTTC. This chain links TRBV9 with TRBJ2-1; D ambiguous. The CDR3 covers 13 residues. CDR1 and CDR2 from the germline V gene are SGDLS and YYNGEE. Trimming cost V 0 bases and J 7 bases, with 8 bases left between them.

The CDR3 spells CASSGTGQDGELFF. CDR3 nucleotides: TGCGCCAGCAGCGGGACAGGGCAGGACGGGGAGCTGTTTTTT. This chain connects TRBV5-1 to TRBJ2-2; TRBD1 aligns across 9 bases. V lost 4 bases to trimming and J lost 7 bases; unmatched junction nucleotides: 5. Germline values: CDR1 SGHRS, CDR2 YFSETQ. The CDR3 consists of 14 residues. Full variable domain (remainder filled in from reference TRBV5-1 and TRBJ2-2): KAGVTQTPRYLIKTRGQQVTLSCSPISGHRSVSWYQQTPGQGLQFLFEYFSETQRNKGNFPGRFSGRQFSNSRSEMNVSTLELGDSALYLCASSGTGQDGELFFGEGSRLTVL.

A few counts support this clone. The chain couples TRBV5-4 to TRBJ2-1; 8 nucleotides match TRBD2. The germline V gene encodes CDR1 SGHNT and CDR2 YYREEE (reference sequence). The CDR3 runs 15 residues. V shed 1 base, J shed 5 bases, and the junction held 5 bases outside the gene matches. CDR3 region: CASSLMGLEDNEQFF. CDR3 DNA: TGTGCCAGCAGCTTGATGGGACTAGAGGACAATGAGCAGTTCTTC.

The V and J genes are TRBV28 and TRBJ1-2, with TRBD1 identical over 9 bases. Germline values: CDR1 MDHEN, CDR2 SYDVKM. The CDR3 is 16 residues long. V was clipped by 3 bases and J by 3 bases; unmatched bases: 8. The CDR3 nucleotides are TGTGCCAGCAGTTTGGGGACAGGGAGTGGGGACTATGGCTACACCTTC. Amino acid sequence: CASSLGTGSGDYGYTF.

V and J are TRBV27 and TRBJ2-6, with D perhaps TRBD2 (6 bases). Trimming left V 3 bases short and J 2 bases short, with 11 bases between. Germline lookup yields CDR1 MNHEY and CDR2 SMNVEV (reference sequence). The length of the CDR3 is 16 residues. CDR3 DNA sequence: TGTGCCAGCAGTTTCTTTTCGGGAGCTGGGGCCAACGTCCTGACTTTC. The encoded protein is CASSFFSGAGANVLTF.

V and J are TRBV18 and TRBJ2-3; D may be TRBD1 (6 bases). This CDR3 has 16 residues. Germline assignment: CDR1 KGHSH and CDR2 LQKENI. V was shortened by 5 bases and J by 3 bases, with 18 bases between the two germline ends. The DNA of the CDR3 is TGTGCCAGCTCAGCCTGGGGCAGGGGCACTACAGATACGCAGTATTTT. It codes for CASSAWGRGTTDTQYF.

The chain employs TRBV5-4 and TRBJ2-2; D is perhaps TRBD1 (6 bases). Germline V gene data show CDR1 as SGHNT and CDR2 as YYREEE (reference sequence). This CDR3 has 15 residues. Trimming pared 2 bases from V and 3 bases from J, leaving 11 bases between. The CDR3 coding sequence is TGTGCCAGCAGCTTTGCAGGGGTAGACACCGGGGAGCTGTTTTTT. Translation gives CASSFAGVDTGELFF. Together with reference TRBV5-4 and TRBJ2-2, the CDR3 gives the full variable domain: ETGVTQSPTHLIKTRGQQVTLRCSSQSGHNTVSWYQQALGQGPQFIFQYYREEENGRGNFPPRFSGLQFPNYSSELNVNALELDDSALYLCASSFAGVDTGELFFGEGSRLTVL.

V gene TRBV28 combines with J gene TRBJ1-5; 7 bases are shared with TRBD1. Germline trimming cut 6 bases from V and 2 bases from J; bases unmatched to any gene: 4. Germline CDR1 MDHEN, CDR2 SYDVKM. CDR3 length: 14 residues. The CDR3 spells CASSTGEGNQPQHF. The CDR3 DNA reads as TGTGCCAGCAGCACAGGGGAAGGCAATCAGCCCCAGCATTTT.

This clone was found a few times. This same CDR3 is encoded by further DNA sequences in the sample. This chain links TRBV18 with TRBJ1-1, with D tentatively TRBD1 (5 bases). The germline V gene has CDR1 KGHSH and CDR2 LQKENI. The CDR3 length is 15 residues. Trimming removed 2 bases at V and 0 bases at J, with 10 bases between. The CDR3 here is CASSPGAGMNTEAFF. In nucleotides, the CDR3 is TGTGCCAGCTCACCAGGGGCTGGGATGAACACTGAAGCTTTCTTT.

The chain links TRBV6-6 to TRBJ2-4, with D maybe TRBD1 (5 bases). Trimming took 0 bases from V and 7 from J, leaving 16 bases between them. This CDR3 has 16 residues. The V gene's germline CDR1 is MNHNY and CDR2 SVGAGI (reference sequence). The CDR3 sequence: CASSYSQGGARNIQYF. The CDR3 region has the DNA TGTGCCAGCAGTTACTCTCAGGGTGGGGCGAGGAACATTCAGTACTTC.

The CDR3 DNA sequence: TGCGCCAGCAGCTCTCGCGCCTCGGGCAATGAGCAGTTCTTC. Translated: CASSSRASGNEQFF. The chain recombines TRBV5-1 with TRBJ2-1; D is ambiguous. Germline V gene data show CDR1 as SGHRS and CDR2 as YFSETQ. V shed 3 bases and J shed 6 bases, with 13 bases lying between them. This CDR3 region has 14 residues.

In its sample, this clone was seen once. The rearrangement uses TRBV2 and TRBJ2-5; perhaps TRBD1 as D (5 bases). Germline loops: CDR1 SNHLY, CDR2 FYNNEI. This CDR3 has 15 amino acids. V gave up 2 bases and J gave up 2 bases, with 12 bases separating them. The CDR3 DNA reads TGTGCCAGCAGTGAACGCGACAGCGAGCAAGAGACCCAGTACTTC. It yields the protein CASSERDSEQETQYF.

V and J are TRBV12-3 or TRBV12-4 and TRBJ1-2; perhaps TRBD1 as D (5 bases). The CDR3 is 13 amino acids. The germline V and J ends were trimmed by 3 bases and 8 bases, with 13 bases remaining between them. The CDR3 loop is CASSFSTALGYTF. DNA of the CDR3: TGTGCCAGCAGTTTTTCGACAGCTCTGGGCTACACCTTC.

J is TRBJ1-1 and V is TRBV19; D is unresolved. V lost 4 bases, J lost 0 bases, and 15 bases lay in between. Germline lookup yields CDR1 LNHDA and CDR2 SQIVND (reference sequence). This CDR3 is built from 16 residues. The CDR3: CASSRGFLKLNTEAFF. CDR3 DNA sequence: TGTGCCAGTAGTAGAGGATTCCTGAAGTTGAACACTGAAGCTTTCTTT.

The chain carries TRBV30 and TRBJ2-1; tentative D call: TRBD2 (7 bases). V lost 2 bases and J lost 10, with 15 bases in between. The CDR3 contains 13 residues. Germline CDR1 is GTSNPN and CDR2 is SVGIG (reference sequence). The CDR3 DNA reads as TGTGCCTGGAGTAGGGAGGGCCAGGGGGAGCAGTTCTTC. It codes for CAWSREGQGEQFF.

The chain carries TRBV28 and TRBJ2-4; TRBD2 matches 7 bases. CDR1 and CDR2 from the germline V gene are MDHEN and SYDVKM. V dropped 2 bases and J dropped 4; count of bases not matched to a gene: 11. CDR3 length equals 17 residues. The CDR3 bases are TGTGCCAGCAGTTTAGGGACCGGGACTACCTATAAAAACATTCAGTACTTC. Translating it yields CASSLGTGTTYKNIQYF.

The J gene is TRBJ1-2, the V gene TRBV28; D gene unclear. The CDR3 contains 14 residues. CDR1 MDHEN and CDR2 SYDVKM come from the germline V gene. Trimming removed 7 bases at V and 3 bases at J, with 15 bases between. The CDR3 sequence: CASNFPGSDYGYTF. CDR3 in DNA: TGTGCCAGCAATTTCCCGGGAAGCGACTATGGCTACACCTTC.

The V gene is TRBV6-5, the J gene TRBJ2-1, with a weak D call TRBD2 (6 bases). CDR3 length equals 15 residues. V gave up 6 bases and J gave up 1 base, with 13 bases separating them. The germline CDR1 and CDR2 sequences are MNHEY and SVGAGI. The CDR3 reads CASSSAGPSYNEQFF. CDR3 nucleotide sequence: TGTGCCAGCAGCTCCGCGGGGCCTTCCTACAATGAGCAGTTCTTC.